The clone carrying this T cell receptor (beta chain) was observed at least ten times. What it recognizes is unknown. If patients had other autoimmune diseases, uncontrolled infections, pregnancy or lactation, they were excluded. V was pared by 2 bases and J by 1 base, with 6 bases between. CDR3 size: 14 residues. From germline, CDR1 is MNHEY and CDR2 SVGAGI. The data belong to a study of Graves' ophthalmopathy and Graves' hyperthyroidism. Overall study results and limits: At just under 71% sensitivity and approximately 72% specificity, the model predicted progression of the ophthalmopathy.

RNA transcripts yielded amplified TCR beta CDR3 regions. RT-PCR with HTBI primers came first, then second-round multiplex PCR. Via MiXCR, TCRdb re-called the multiplex PCR reads, giving one row per CDR3 protein. The profile shows approximately 500,000 distinct CDR3 sequences, around an eighth of them singletons. The TCR was taken from a woman younger than 45 with Graves' ophthalmopathy. Sample: blood. The chain is built from TRBV6-5 and TRBJ1-3; unclear D gene. The DNA for the CDR3 is TGTGCCAGCAGTTACGAAGGATCTGGAAACACCATATATTTT. Its protein product is CASSYEGSGNTIYF.